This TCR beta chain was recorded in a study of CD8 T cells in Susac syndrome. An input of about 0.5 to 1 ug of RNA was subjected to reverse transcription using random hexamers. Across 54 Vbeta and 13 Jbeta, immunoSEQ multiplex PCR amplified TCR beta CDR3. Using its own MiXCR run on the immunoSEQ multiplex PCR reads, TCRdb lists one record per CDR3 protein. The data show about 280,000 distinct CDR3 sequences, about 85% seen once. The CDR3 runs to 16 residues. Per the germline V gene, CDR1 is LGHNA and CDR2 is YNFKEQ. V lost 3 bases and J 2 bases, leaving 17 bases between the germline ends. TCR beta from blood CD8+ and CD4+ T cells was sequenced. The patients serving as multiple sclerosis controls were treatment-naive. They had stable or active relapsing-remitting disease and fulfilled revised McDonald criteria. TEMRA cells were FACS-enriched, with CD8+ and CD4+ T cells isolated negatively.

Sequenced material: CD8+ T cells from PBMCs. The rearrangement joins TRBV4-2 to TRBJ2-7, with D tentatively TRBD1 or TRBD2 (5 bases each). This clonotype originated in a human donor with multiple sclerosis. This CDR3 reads CASSQDGWDEAYEQYF. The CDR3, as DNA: TGTGCCAGCAGCCAGGACGGGTGGGACGAGGCCTACGAGCAGTACTTC.